These 3 T cell receptor beta chains originate from one sample sequenced in a study of blood T cell repertoires in COVID-19. Assay used: immunoSEQ multiplex PCR; TCRdb lists only in-frame clones, some missing. The sample includes approximately 81,000 clones, around 80% seen only once; the top ten take roughly 7.4%. The sequencing input was peripheral blood. Receptors originate from a human donor in a cohort sampled during active COVID-19.

The chain carries TRBV19 and TRBJ2-7; maybe TRBD1 (5 bases). V was cut by 7 bases and J by 12 bases, with 10 bases left in between. Germline V CDR1 and CDR2: LNHDA, SQIVND (reference sequence). This CDR3 comprises 9 residues. DNA of the CDR3: TGTGCCAGTAACCAGGGTCGGTACTTC. This encodes CASNQGRYF.

V and J are TRBV5-6 and TRBJ1-2; 8 bases match TRBD1. Looked up from germline, CDR1 is SGHDT and CDR2 is YYEEEE. This CDR3 contains 15 residues. J gave up 3 bases and V 4 bases, and 8 bases lay outside the gene matches. CDR3: CASSPMDRAHYGYTF. The DNA for the CDR3 is TGTGCCAGCAGCCCTATGGACAGGGCACACTATGGCTACACCTTC.

CDR3 in DNA: TGTGCCAGCAGCCGGGGGGAAACATCCTACAATGAGCAGTTCTTC. It translates to CASSRGETSYNEQFF. The chain couples TRBV7-6 to TRBJ2-1, with 7 bases lining up with TRBD2. The CDR3 length is 15 residues. Germline CDR1 and CDR2: SGHVS and FNYEAQ. Trimming at V came to 5 bases and at J to 1 base, leaving 5 bases not matched to a gene.